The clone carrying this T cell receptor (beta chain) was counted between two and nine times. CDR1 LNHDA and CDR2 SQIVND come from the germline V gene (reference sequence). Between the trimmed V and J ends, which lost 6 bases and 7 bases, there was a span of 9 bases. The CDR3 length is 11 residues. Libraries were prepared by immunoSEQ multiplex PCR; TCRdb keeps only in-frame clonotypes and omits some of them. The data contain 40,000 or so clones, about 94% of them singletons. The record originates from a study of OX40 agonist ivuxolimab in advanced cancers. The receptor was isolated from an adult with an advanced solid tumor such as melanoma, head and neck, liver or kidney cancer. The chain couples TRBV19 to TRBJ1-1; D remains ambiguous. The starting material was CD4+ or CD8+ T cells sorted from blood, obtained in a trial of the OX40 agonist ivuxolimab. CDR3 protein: CASSFWGEAFF. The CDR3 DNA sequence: TGTGCCAGTAGCTTCTGGGGTGAAGCTTTCTTT.